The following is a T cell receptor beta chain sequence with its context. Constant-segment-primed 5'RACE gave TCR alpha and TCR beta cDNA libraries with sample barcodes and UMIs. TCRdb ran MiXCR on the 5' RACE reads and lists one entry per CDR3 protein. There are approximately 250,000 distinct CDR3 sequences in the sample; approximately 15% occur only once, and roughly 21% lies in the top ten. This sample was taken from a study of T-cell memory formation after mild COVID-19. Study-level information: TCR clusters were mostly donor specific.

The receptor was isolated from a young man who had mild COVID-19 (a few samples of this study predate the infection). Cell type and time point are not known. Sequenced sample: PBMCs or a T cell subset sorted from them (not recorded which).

CDR3 sequence reads: CASSIQGQGAAFF. The CDR3 nucleotides are TGTGCCAGTAGTATCCAAGGACAGGGGGCAGCTTTCTTT. V gene TRBV19 combines with J gene TRBJ1-1; 11 positions agree with TRBD1. CDR3 length: 13 residues. CDR1 LNHDA and CDR2 SQIVND come from the germline V gene (reference sequence). Trimming took 3 bases from V and 10 from J; bases not matched to a gene: 4.